This paragraph reports one T cell receptor beta chain. The source of the sample is a study of blood T cell repertoires in COVID-19. Overall study context: Italy, Spain and the United States were the sources of the convalescent and acute COVID-19 samples.

In the authors' methods: Estimation of nucleated cell counts was performed using reference gene primer amplification. The assay was immunoSEQ multiplex PCR, and TCRdb's table has in-frame clones only and misses some. V and J calls and clone size are those listed in that table; D and trimming were worked out from the DNA. Among about 110,000 clones listed, approximately 90% were seen once. The TCR comes from a woman between 45 and 65 years old with acute or convalescent COVID-19. Sequenced: peripheral blood.

The DNA for the CDR3 is TGCGCCAGCAGCTCGGGACTAGCGGCGAATGAGCAGTTCTTC. This sequence encodes CASSSGLAANEQFF. The chain recombines TRBV5-1 with TRBJ2-1; 11 bases match TRBD2. V was pared by 3 bases and J by 7 bases, with 3 bases of the junction left unmatched. Per germline, CDR1 SGHRS and CDR2 YFSETQ. The CDR3 is 14 amino acids.